This TCR beta chain was identified in a study of human T cells and chemical hapten exposure. Using its own MiXCR run on the RACE reads, TCRdb lists one record per CDR3 protein. The sample includes about 130,000 distinct CDR3 sequences, approximately 9.5% of them seen just once. The sample's time point: healthy volunteer bleed at 2 weeks. Before extraction, the whole blood was not fractionated, and total RNA was taken from it. This clonotype was counted between two and nine times. The CDR3 is 14 amino acids. Trimming left V 4 bases short and J 4 bases short, with 16 bases between. Germline lookup yields CDR1 DFQATT and CDR2 SNEGSKA (reference sequence).

The sequenced material came from whole blood. The chain couples TRBV20-1 to TRBJ2-5; D possibly corresponds to TRBD2 (7 bases). The TCR originated in a male donor in good health. Some clones in this sample may be carry-over from other donors' samples. The CDR3 sequence: CSATRGGGGETQYF. In nucleotides, the CDR3 is TGCAGTGCTACTAGGGGGGGAGGTGGAGAGACCCAGTACTTC.